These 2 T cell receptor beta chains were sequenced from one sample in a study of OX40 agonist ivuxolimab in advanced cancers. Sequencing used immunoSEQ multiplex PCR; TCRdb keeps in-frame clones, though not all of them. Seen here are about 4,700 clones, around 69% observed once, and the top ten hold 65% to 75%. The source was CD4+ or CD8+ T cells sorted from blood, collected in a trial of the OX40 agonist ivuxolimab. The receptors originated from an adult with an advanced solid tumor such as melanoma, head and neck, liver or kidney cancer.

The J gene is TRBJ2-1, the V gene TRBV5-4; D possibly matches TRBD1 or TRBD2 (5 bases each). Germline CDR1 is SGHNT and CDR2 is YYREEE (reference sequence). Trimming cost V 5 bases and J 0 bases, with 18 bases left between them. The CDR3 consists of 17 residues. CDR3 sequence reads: CASSIKKGTSSYNEQFF. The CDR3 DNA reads TGTGCCAGCAGTATTAAGAAAGGGACCTCCTCCTACAATGAGCAGTTCTTC.

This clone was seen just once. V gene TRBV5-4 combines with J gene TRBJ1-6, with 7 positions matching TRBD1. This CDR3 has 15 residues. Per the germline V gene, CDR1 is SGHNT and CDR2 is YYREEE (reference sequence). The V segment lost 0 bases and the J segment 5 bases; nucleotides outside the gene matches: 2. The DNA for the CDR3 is TGTGCCAGCAGCTTGGACAGGGGTCATAATTCACCCCTCCACTTT. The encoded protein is CASSLDRGHNSPLHF.